The 10 T cell receptor beta chains presented below share a single source sample, sequenced in a study of T-cell reconstitution after alpha-beta-depleted transplantation in children. Unique molecular identifiers were incorporated when the TCRbeta library was constructed. TCRdb reprocessed the PCR reads with MiXCR, giving one entry per CDR3 protein. The sample includes about 440,000 distinct CDR3 sequences, 43% of them seen just once. Sequenced material: PBMCs, taken before TCRalphabeta/CD19-depleted stem cell transplant. Receptors were obtained from a girl aged 2 to 9 with aplastic anemia, due to receive a stem cell transplant.

This clonotype was counted many times. The chain is built from TRBV27 and TRBJ1-4; a possible D gene is TRBD1 (5 bases). The germline gives CDR1 MNHEY, CDR2 SMNVEV (reference sequence). V was shortened by 1 base and J by 4 bases, with 13 bases between the two germline ends. The CDR3 covers 16 residues. CDR3 DNA sequence: TGTGCCAGCAGTTTATATGGGGGACGGGGTAATGAAAAACTGTTTTTT. It specifies CASSLYGGRGNEKLFF.

Ten or more counts support this clonotype. The gene calls are TRBV7-9 and TRBJ1-5; no reliable D call. The germline V gene has CDR1 SEHNR and CDR2 FQNEAQ (reference sequence). This CDR3 comprises 14 residues. Trimming left V 5 bases short and J 1 base short, with 9 bases between. The CDR3 protein is CASSPTGSNQPQHF. DNA for the CDR3: TGTGCCAGCAGCCCCACTGGGAGCAATCAGCCCCAGCATTTT.

The V call is TRBV7-6, the J call TRBJ2-7; possibly TRBD2 for D (5 bases). With 4 bases removed from V and 5 bases from J, the gap between germline ends came to 21 bases. From germline, CDR1 is SGHVS and CDR2 FNYEAQ. This CDR3 has 16 residues. The CDR3 reads CASSSPSGEARDEQYF. For the CDR3, the DNA is TGTGCCAGCAGCTCCCCCTCAGGTGAGGCGAGGGACGAGCAGTACTTC.

In regard to this clonotype: Since a much larger clone is just one base distant, this may be a read error. This sequence joins TRBV29-1 and TRBJ2-1, with D unresolved. Germline CDR1 reads SQVTM; CDR2 reads ANQGSEA. The length of the CDR3 is 11 residues. Trimming took 7 bases from V and 12 from J, leaving 16 bases between them. This CDR3 is CSAEIAYVQFF. Here the CDR3 DNA reads TGCAGCGCTGAGATAGCCTATGTGCAGTTCTTC.

The chain uses TRBV5-8 and TRBJ2-2; D not certain. The V gene's germline CDR1 is SGHTS and CDR2 YDEGEE. This CDR3 has 17 amino acids. V was pared by 2 bases and J by 6 bases, with 20 bases between. CDR3 residues: CASSFGTVSRVSGELFF. CDR3 DNA sequence: TGTGCCAGCAGCTTCGGTACGGTGTCACGGGTTTCCGGGGAGCTGTTTTTT.

The chain recombines TRBV7-9 with TRBJ2-5; D not certain. CDR1 SEHNR and CDR2 FQNEAQ come from the germline V gene (reference sequence). Trimming took 2 bases from V and 1 from J, leaving 11 bases between them. This CDR3 comprises 15 residues. The CDR3 nucleotides read TGTGCCAGCAGCTTAAGTCGAGATGGCCAAGAGACCCAGTACTTC. Translated: CASSLSRDGQETQYF.

Only one count was recorded for this clonotype. The CDR3, as DNA: TGCGCCAGCTTATTGAAGTGTGTGGGGACAGGCCGGAACGAGCAGTACTTC. Encoded protein: CASLLKCVGTGRNEQYF. This chain uses TRBV5-1 with TRBJ2-7; 8 nucleotides line up with TRBD1. The germline gives CDR1 SGHRS, CDR2 YFSETQ. There are 17 residues in the CDR3. Trimming took 7 bases from V and 5 from J; bases not matched to a gene: 20.

The table lists this clonotype with many counts. This chain joins TRBV27 and TRBJ1-2; D might be TRBD1 (5 bases). This CDR3 has 15 amino acids. Looked up from germline, CDR1 is MNHEY and CDR2 is SMNVEV (reference sequence). The germline V and J ends were trimmed by 2 bases and 0 bases, with 10 bases remaining between them. The CDR3 bases are TGTGCCAGCAGTTTAGGTCAGGGCGCTAACTATGGCTACACCTTC. Amino acid sequence: CASSLGQGANYGYTF.

The J gene is TRBJ2-6, the V gene TRBV6-1; TRBD2 matches at 10 bases. The CDR3 is 19 residues long. The V gene end was trimmed by 7 bases and the J gene end by 2 bases; junction bases not matched to a gene: 14. Germline CDR1 and CDR2: MNHNS and SASEGT. CDR3 nucleotide sequence: TGTGCCAGCACCTTTATAAGACTAGCGGGTATGGCTGGGGCCAACGTCCTGACTTTC. Translation gives CASTFIRLAGMAGANVLTF.

CDR3 residues: CASSAALFPYEQYF. The CDR3 coding sequence is TGTGCCAGCAGCGCAGCGTTGTTCCCCTACGAGCAGTACTTC. The chain recombines TRBV9 with TRBJ2-7; no definite D call. Trimming took 3 bases from V and 2 from J, leaving 12 bases between them. Germline V gives CDR1 SGDLS, CDR2 YYNGEE. The CDR3 loop spans 14 amino acids.